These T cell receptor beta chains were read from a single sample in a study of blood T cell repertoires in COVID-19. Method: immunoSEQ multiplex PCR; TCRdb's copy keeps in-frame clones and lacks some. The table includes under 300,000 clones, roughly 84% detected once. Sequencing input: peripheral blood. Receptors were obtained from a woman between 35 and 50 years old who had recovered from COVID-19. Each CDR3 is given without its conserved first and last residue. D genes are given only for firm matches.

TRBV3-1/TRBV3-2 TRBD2 ASSTLAGGSSSYNEQF
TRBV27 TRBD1 ASSLQGAYEQY
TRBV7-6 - ASSLWGQEADTEAF
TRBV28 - ATGRQSHSNQPQH
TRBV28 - ASSSNEKLF
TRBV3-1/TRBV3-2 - ASSPHGDSYGYT
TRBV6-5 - ASSGERDEQF
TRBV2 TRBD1 ASRAGTGEETQY
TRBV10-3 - AISERRGAEAF
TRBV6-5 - ASSYGRVDTGELF
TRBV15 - ATSREGGGELF